The clone carrying this T cell receptor (beta chain) has a handful of counts. The antigen remains unidentified. The CDR3 runs to 14 residues. V was clipped by 5 bases and J by 2 bases, with 10 bases between them. Germline V CDR1 and CDR2: SGHTA, FQGNSA. A 5'RACE reaction primed in the constant segment made cDNA libraries of TCR alpha and TCR beta, and these carried sample barcodes and UMIs. One entry per CDR3 protein, called by TCRdb with MiXCR from the 5' RACE reads. The table shows 380,000 or so distinct CDR3 sequences, with around 15% occurring only once. This entry belongs to a study of T-cell memory formation after mild COVID-19. Notes on the study in general: The study found contracting CD4+ clones mainly in CM and EM and contracting CD8+ clones in EMRA.

The chain combines TRBV7-2 with TRBJ1-5; possible D gene TRBD1, 5 bases. The clonotype was recovered from a man younger than 30 who had mild COVID-19 (a few samples of this study predate the infection). Cell type and time point are not known. The specimen was PBMCs or a T cell subset sorted from them (not recorded which). The DNA of the CDR3 is TGTGCCAGCAGCACCCTACAGGGCAATCAGCCCCAGCATTTT. This sequence encodes CASSTLQGNQPQHF. The whole variable domain, remainder taken from reference TRBV7-2 and TRBJ1-5, is GAGVSQSPSNKVTEKGKDVELRCDPISGHTALYWYRQSLGQGLEFLIYFQGNSAPDKSGLPSDRFSAERTGGSVSTLTIQRTQQEDSAVYLCASSTLQGNQPQHFGDGTRLSIL.